This record covers a single T cell receptor beta chain. This CDR3 has 14 residues. V trimming: 5 bases; J trimming: 5 bases; junction bases outside the gene matches: 5. Germline values: CDR1 SGHNT, CDR2 YYREEE (reference sequence). This sample was taken from a study of blood T cell repertoires in COVID-19. The wider study: Some COVID-19 samples were acute and others convalescent; all came from the United States, Italy and Spain. From T cells, B-cell-depleted T cells, or PBMCs came the material, which was cDNA or gDNA.

Original analysis: Amplification from reference gene primers served as the basis for estimated nucleated cell counts. Generated by immunoSEQ multiplex PCR, the TCRdb table keeps only in-frame clones and is missing some. D and trimming come from the DNA, and the V and J calls and clone size come from that table. The sample has a few hundred thousand clones, about 89% seen once; the top ten hold 3.5% to 5%. Adults between roughly 18 and 89 years of age took part from 20 to 25 US areas. The V and J genes are TRBV5-4 and TRBJ2-5, with 11 nucleotides matching TRBD2. The origin of this receptor is a woman between 25 and 40 years old who had recovered from COVID-19. The sample comprised PBMCs or T cells enriched from blood (not recorded which). CDR3 region: CASRLAGEGETQYF. In DNA form, the CDR3 reads TGTGCCAGCAGACTAGCGGGAGAGGGGGAGACCCAGTACTTC.